Sequencing of this T cell receptor (beta chain) was carried out in a study of T cell repertoires in cytomegalovirus infection. Study details: HLA-B-restricted CMV epitopes that are well studied, plus recently identified HLA-C-restricted ones, were used by the study. Through public TCR beta signatures, both CMV infection and matching HLA type were indicated.

Study-wide findings and caveats: Clonotype analysis showed dominance of the ex vivo response by HLA-C-restricted CMV-specific TCR beta clonotypes.

V dropped 5 bases and J dropped 1 base, with 13 bases sitting between them. CDR1 is SEHNR, CDR2 FQNEAQ, per germline (reference sequence). The CDR3 spans 15 residues. TCRdb processed the reads anew with MiXCR; each CDR3 protein has one entry. The profile shows approximately 990,000 distinct CDR3 sequences, roughly 30% of them singletons. This clonotype was counted a few times. Its antigen is not known. This sample comprised cultured CD8+ T cells from PBMCs, obtained from culture after CMV antigen stimulation. This chain joins TRBV7-9 and TRBJ2-3; a possible D gene is TRBD2 (6 bases). The TCR originated in a human donor in good health (CMV status not recorded). Some clones in this sample may be carry-over from other donors' samples. CDR3 nucleotides: TGTGCCAGCAGCCCCCCGGGAGAGGGCACAGATACGCAGTATTTT. This sequence encodes CASSPPGEGTDTQYF.